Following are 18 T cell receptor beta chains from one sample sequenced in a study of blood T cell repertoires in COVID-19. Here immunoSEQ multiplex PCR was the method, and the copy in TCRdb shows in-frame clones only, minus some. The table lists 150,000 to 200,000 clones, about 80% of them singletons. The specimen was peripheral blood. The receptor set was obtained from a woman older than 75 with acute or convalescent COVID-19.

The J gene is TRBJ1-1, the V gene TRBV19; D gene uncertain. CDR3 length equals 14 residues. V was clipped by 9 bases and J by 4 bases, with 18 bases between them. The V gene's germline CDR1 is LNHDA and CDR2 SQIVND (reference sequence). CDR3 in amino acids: CASTMIEGGTEAFF. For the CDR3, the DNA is TGTGCCAGCACCATGATTGAGGGTGGCACTGAAGCTTTCTTT.

CDR3 coding DNA: TGTGCCAGCAGTCCCTGGACTAGCGATCGTTACGAGCAGTACTTC. It specifies CASSPWTSDRYEQYF. The V gene is TRBV28, the J gene TRBJ2-7; TRBD2 matches 9 bases. CDR3 length: 15 residues. Germline V gene sequence: CDR1 MDHEN, CDR2 SYDVKM. V dropped 5 bases and J dropped 4; count of bases not matched to a gene: 9.

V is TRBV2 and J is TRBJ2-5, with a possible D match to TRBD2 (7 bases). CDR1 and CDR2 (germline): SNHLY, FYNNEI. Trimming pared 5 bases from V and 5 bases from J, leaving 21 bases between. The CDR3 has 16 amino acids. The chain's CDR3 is CASSQRGGQRSETQYF. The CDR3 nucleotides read TGTGCCAGCAGTCAAAGGGGGGGTCAGCGCTCGGAGACCCAGTACTTC. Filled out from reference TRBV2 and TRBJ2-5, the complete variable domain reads EPEVTQTPSHQVTQMGQEVILRCVPISNHLYFYWYRQILGQKVEFLVSFYNNEISEKSEIFDDQFSVERPDGSNFTLKIRSTKLEDSAMYFCASSQRGGQRSETQYFGPGTRLLVL.

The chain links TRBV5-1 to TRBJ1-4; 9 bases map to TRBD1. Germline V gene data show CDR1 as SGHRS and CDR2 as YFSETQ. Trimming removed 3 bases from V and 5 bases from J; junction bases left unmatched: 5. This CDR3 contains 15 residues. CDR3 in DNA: TGCGCCAGCAGCTCCCCCGGACAGGGGAATGAAAAACTGTTTTTT. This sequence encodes CASSSPGQGNEKLFF.

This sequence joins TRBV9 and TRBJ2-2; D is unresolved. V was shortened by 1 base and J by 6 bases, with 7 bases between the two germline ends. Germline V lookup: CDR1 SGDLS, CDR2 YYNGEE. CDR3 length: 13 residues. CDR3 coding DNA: TGTGCCAGCAGCGTACACTTAGCCGGGGAGCTGTTTTTT. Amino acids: CASSVHLAGELFF.

CDR3 in amino acids: CASSQDDRGWDGYTF. The DNA for the CDR3 is TGCGCCAGCAGCCAAGATGACAGGGGTTGGGATGGCTACACCTTC. This chain uses TRBV4-3 with TRBJ1-2; 8 nucleotides match TRBD1. J gave up 6 bases and V 0 bases, and 6 bases lay outside the gene matches. CDR3 length: 15 amino acids. Looked up from germline, CDR1 is LGHNA and CDR2 is YSLEER.

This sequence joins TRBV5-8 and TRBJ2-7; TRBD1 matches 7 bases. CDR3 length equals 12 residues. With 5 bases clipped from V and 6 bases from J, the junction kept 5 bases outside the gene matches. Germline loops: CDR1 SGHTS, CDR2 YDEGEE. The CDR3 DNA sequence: TGTGCCAGCAGGCGCGACAGGGTCGAGCAGTACTTC. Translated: CASRRDRVEQYF.

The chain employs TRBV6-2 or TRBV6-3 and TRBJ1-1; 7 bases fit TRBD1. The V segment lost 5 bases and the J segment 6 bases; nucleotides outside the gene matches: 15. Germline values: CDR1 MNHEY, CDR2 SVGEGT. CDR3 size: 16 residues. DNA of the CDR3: TGTGCCAGCAGTGGAATTCCCGGGGACAGCAGTCCTGAAGCTTTCTTT. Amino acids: CASSGIPGDSSPEAFF.

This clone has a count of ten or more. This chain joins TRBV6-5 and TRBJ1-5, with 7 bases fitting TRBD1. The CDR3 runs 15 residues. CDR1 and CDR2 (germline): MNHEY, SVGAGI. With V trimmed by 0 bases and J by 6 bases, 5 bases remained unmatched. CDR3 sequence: CASSYSQGGGQPQHF. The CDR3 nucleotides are TGTGCCAGCAGTTACTCACAAGGGGGCGGTCAGCCCCAGCATTTT.

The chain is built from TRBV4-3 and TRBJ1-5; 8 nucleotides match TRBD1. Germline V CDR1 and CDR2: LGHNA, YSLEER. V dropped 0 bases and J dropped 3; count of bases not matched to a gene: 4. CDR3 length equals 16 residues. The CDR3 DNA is TGCGCCAGCAGCCAAGATCGGGACAGGCCCAATCAGCCCCAGCATTTT. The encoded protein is CASSQDRDRPNQPQHF.

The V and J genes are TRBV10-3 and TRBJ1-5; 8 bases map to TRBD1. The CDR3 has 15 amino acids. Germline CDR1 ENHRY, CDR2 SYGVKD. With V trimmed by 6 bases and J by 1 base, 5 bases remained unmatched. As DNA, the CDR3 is TGTGCCATCAGGGCAGGGGGCGAGAGCAATCAGCCCCAGCATTTT. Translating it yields CAIRAGGESNQPQHF.

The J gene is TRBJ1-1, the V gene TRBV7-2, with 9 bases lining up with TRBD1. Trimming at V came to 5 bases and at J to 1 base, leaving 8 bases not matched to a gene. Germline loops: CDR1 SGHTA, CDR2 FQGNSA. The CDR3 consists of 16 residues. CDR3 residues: CASSPRQGGTNTEAFF. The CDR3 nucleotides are TGTGCCAGCAGCCCGCGACAGGGGGGAACGAACACTGAAGCTTTCTTT.

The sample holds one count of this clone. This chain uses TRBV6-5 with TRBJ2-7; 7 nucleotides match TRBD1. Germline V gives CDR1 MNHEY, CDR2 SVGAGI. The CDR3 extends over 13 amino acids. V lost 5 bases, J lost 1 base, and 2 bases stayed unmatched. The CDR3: CASSQGQSYEQYF. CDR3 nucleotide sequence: TGTGCCAGCAGTCAGGGACAGTCCTACGAGCAGTACTTC.

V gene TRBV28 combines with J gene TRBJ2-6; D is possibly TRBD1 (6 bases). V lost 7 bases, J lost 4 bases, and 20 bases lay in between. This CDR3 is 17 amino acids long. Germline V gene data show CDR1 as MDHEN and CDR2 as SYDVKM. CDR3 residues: CASTLNPTGSGANVLTF. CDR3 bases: TGTGCCAGCACCCTCAATCCCACAGGGTCCGGGGCCAACGTCCTGACTTTC.

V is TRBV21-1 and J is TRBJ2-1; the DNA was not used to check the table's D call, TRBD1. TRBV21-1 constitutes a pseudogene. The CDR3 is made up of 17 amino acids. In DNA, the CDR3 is TGTGCCAGCAGCAAAAAGGGAACAGGGGGGTCCTACAATGAGCAGTTCTTC. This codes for CASSKKGTGGSYNEQFF.

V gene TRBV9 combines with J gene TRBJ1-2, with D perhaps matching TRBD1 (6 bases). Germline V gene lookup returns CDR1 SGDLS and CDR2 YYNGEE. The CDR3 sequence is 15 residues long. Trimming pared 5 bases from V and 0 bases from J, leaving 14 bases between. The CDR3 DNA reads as TGTGCCAGCAGGAGGGGAAGGACAGCTAACTATGGCTACACCTTC. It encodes CASRRGRTANYGYTF.

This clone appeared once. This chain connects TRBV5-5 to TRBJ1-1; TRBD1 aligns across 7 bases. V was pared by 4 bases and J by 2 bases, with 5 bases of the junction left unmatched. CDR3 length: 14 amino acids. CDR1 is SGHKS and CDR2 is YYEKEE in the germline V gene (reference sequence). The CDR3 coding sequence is TGTGCCAGCAGCCTACAGGGGTCCAACACTGAAGCTTTCTTT. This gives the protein CASSLQGSNTEAFF.

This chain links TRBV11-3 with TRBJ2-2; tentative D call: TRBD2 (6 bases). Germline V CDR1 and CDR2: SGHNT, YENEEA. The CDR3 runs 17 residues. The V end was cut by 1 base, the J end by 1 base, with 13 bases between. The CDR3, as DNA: TGTGCCAGCAGCTTAGTGGTCAGTAGCGGGAACACCGGGGAGCTGTTTTTT. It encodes CASSLVVSSGNTGELFF.